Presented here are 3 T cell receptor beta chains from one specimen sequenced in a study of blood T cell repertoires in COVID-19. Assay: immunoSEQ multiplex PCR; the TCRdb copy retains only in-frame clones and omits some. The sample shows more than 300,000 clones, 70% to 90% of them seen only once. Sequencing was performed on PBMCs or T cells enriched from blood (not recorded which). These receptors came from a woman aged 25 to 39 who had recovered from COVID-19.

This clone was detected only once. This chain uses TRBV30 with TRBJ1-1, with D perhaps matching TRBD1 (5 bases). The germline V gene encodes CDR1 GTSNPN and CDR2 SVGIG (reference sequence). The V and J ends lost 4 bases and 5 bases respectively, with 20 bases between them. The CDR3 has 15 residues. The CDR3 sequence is CAWTALGQVMTEAFF. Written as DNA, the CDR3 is TGTGCCTGGACTGCCCTGGGGCAGGTAATGACTGAAGCTTTCTTT.

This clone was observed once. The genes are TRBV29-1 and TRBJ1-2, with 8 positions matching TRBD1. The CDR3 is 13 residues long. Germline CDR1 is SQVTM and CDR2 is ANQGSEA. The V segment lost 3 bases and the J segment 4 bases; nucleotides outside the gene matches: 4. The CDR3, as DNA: TGCAGCGTTGAGAGGGGGACAGGCTATGGCTACACCTTC. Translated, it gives CSVERGTGYGYTF.

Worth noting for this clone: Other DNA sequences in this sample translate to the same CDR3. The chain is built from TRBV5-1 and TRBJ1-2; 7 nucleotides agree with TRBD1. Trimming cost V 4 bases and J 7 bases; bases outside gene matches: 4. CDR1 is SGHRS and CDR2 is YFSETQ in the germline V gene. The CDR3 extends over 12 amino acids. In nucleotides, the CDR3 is TGCGCCAGCAGCAGAGACAGGGCTGGCTACACCTTC. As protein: CASSRDRAGYTF.